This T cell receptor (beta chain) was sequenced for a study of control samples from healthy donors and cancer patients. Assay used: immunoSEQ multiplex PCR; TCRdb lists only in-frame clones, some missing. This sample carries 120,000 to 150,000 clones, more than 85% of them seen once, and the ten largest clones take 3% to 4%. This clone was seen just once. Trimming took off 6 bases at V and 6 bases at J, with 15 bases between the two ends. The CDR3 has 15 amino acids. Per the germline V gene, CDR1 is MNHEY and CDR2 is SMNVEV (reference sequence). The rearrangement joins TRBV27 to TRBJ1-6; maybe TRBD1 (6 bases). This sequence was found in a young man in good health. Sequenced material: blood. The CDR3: CASRTGRIPNSPLHF. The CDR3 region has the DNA TGTGCCAGCAGGACAGGACGCATCCCTAATTCACCCCTCCACTTT.